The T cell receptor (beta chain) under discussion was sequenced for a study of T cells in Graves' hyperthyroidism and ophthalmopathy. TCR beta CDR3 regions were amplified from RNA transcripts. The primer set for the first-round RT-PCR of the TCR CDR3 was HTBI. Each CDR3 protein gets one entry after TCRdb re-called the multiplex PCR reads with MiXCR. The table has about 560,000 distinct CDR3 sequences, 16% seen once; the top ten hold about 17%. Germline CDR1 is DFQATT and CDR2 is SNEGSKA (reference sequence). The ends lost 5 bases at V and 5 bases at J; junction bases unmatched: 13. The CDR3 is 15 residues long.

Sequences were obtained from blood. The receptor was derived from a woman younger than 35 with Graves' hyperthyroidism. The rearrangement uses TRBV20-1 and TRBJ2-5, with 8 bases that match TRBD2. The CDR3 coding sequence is TGCAGTGCTTGCCCGGGGGGGGGGCCGGGGGAGACCCAGTACTTC. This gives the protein CSACPGGGPGETQYF.